The clone carrying this TCR beta chain was recorded many times. Its antigen is still unknown. The data were obtained in a study of CD8 T cells in ankylosing spondylitis. Regarding the study as a whole: Roughly 8 highly homologous variants made up a TCR beta motif, and this motif appeared characteristic of ankylosing spondylitis blood. Disease-linked clones reportedly showed significant enrichment in matched ankylosing spondylitis synovial fluid.

Library preparation for TCR beta used quantitative 5'-RACE with molecular barcodes. TCRdb called the 5' RACE reads again in MiXCR, with one record for every CDR3 protein. The sample lists around 220,000 distinct CDR3 sequences; about 10% were seen once. With V trimmed by 6 bases and J by 1 base, 7 bases remained unmatched. This CDR3 contains 15 residues. Germline V gives CDR1 SEHNR, CDR2 FQNEAQ (reference sequence). The clonotype was recovered from a male donor with ankylosing spondylitis or in good health (not recorded which). V gene TRBV7-9 combines with J gene TRBJ2-3; 7 bases fit TRBD2. Material: blood, either unsorted or a sorted T cell fraction (not recorded which). The CDR3 DNA is TGTGCCAGCAGACGCACTAGCGAGGGCACAGATACGCAGTATTTT. Encoded protein: CASRRTSEGTDTQYF.